This TCR beta chain was identified during a study of CD8 T cells in Susac syndrome. The multiple sclerosis controls comprised treatment-naive patients whose relapsing-remitting disease was stable or active. Reverse transcription used roughly 0.45 to 1 ug RNA and random hexamers. A single record per CDR3 protein comes from TCRdb applying MiXCR to the immunoSEQ multiplex PCR reads. The sample has around 190,000 distinct CDR3 sequences, 85% to 95% seen once. The CDR3 is 14 amino acids. Trimming left V 3 bases short and J 5 bases short, with 13 bases between. The rearrangement uses TRBV12-3 or TRBV12-4 and TRBJ2-5; D call uncertain. The source material was CD8+ T cells from PBMCs. The clonotype comes from a human donor with multiple sclerosis. The CDR3: CASSFQVPGETQYF. The CDR3 DNA follows: TGTGCCAGCAGTTTCCAGGTTCCGGGCGAGACCCAGTACTTC.